This TCR beta chain was identified in a study of T cells in Graves' hyperthyroidism and ophthalmopathy. The investigators amplified TCR beta CDR3 regions from RNA transcripts. The primer set for the first-round RT-PCR of the TCR CDR3 was HTBI. TCRdb re-analysed the multiplex PCR reads in MiXCR, keeping a single row per CDR3 protein. The data hold 500,000 or so distinct CDR3 sequences, with more than 15% observed a single time. Trimming stripped 7 bases from V and 0 bases from J, with 16 bases between. CDR3 size: 16 residues. Germline CDR1 and CDR2: SGHVS and FQNEAQ. The sample was blood. The genes are TRBV7-8 and TRBJ1-3, with D hard to call. The receptor was derived from a woman aged 18-35 years with Graves' ophthalmopathy. The CDR3 sequence is CASMPEDLHSGNTIYF. As DNA, the CDR3 is TGTGCCAGCATGCCCGAGGACTTACACTCTGGAAACACCATATATTTT. The whole variable domain, filled in from reference TRBV7-8 and TRBJ1-3, reads GAGVSQSPRYKVAKRGQDVALRCDPISGHVSLFWYQQALGQGPEFLTYFQNEAQLDKSGLPSDRFFAERPEGSVSTLKIQRTQQEDSAVYLCASMPEDLHSGNTIYFGEGSWLTVV.